Each of the 15 T cell receptor beta chains below was sequenced from the same sample in a study of blood T cell repertoires in COVID-19. Measured with immunoSEQ multiplex PCR; TCRdb has only the in-frame clones, and not every one. The table shows roughly 94,000 clones, with 65% to 90% occurring only once. Sequences were obtained from peripheral blood. These receptors all stem from a man in his 60s with acute or convalescent COVID-19.

The V call is TRBV4-1, the J call TRBJ1-6; TRBD1 agrees at 8 bases. Trimming cost V 0 bases and J 7 bases; bases outside gene matches: 2. Germline CDR1 MGHRA, CDR2 YSYEKL. CDR3 length: 15 amino acids. CDR3 DNA sequence: TGCGCCAGCAGCCAAGACAGGGGGCCGAATTCACCCCTCCACTTT. It translates to CASSQDRGPNSPLHF.

This clone was detected only once. Written as DNA, the CDR3 is TGTGCCAGCAAGTATATACAGGGGGTAGGAACTAATGAAAAACTGTTTTTT. Protein: CASKYIQGVGTNEKLFF. V is TRBV2 and J is TRBJ1-4; TRBD1 matches 8 bases. This CDR3 has 17 amino acids. Germline CDR1 reads SNHLY; CDR2 reads FYNNEI. J was trimmed by 1 base and V by 7 bases; bases with no gene match: 11.

The gene calls are TRBV15 and TRBJ2-3; 7 bases are shared with TRBD1. V lost 0 bases to trimming and J lost 3 bases; unmatched junction nucleotides: 6. Germline loops: CDR1 LNHNV, CDR2 YYDKDF (reference sequence). The CDR3 sequence is 16 residues long. As DNA, the CDR3 is TGTGCCACCAGCAGAGAAAAGGGGGCAGGGACAGATACGCAGTATTTT. This gives the protein CATSREKGAGTDTQYF.

This clone showed up just a few times. This specimen includes other DNA sequences encoding the same CDR3. The J gene is TRBJ1-3, the V gene TRBV19; 7 nucleotides align to TRBD1. From germline, CDR1 is LNHDA and CDR2 SQIVND (reference sequence). V was clipped by 5 bases and J by 3 bases; unmatched bases: 4. The CDR3 spans 14 residues. CDR3 bases: TGTGCCAGTAGTTCTCGACAGGGTGGAAACACCATATATTTT. Translation gives CASSSRQGGNTIYF.

Only a few counts were recorded for this clone. The chain uses TRBV28 and TRBJ1-5; perhaps TRBD1 as D (5 bases). The ends were cut back, 5 bases at V and 7 bases at J, with 15 bases in the middle. The CDR3 is 14 amino acids. Germline V gene data show CDR1 as MDHEN and CDR2 as SYDVKM. The CDR3 is CASSIPGLRQPQHF. The CDR3, as DNA: TGTGCCAGCAGTATACCGGGACTTCGGCAGCCCCAGCATTTT.

The CDR3 DNA follows: TGTGCCAGCAGCTTGGGGGGGACGAAAAATTCACCCCTCCACTTT. As protein: CASSLGGTKNSPLHF. The V call is TRBV13, the J call TRBJ1-6, with a tentative D call TRBD1 (5 bases). The CDR3 length is 15 residues. CDR1 and CDR2 from the germline V gene are PRHDT and FYEKMQ (reference sequence). The ends were cut back, 3 bases at V and 7 bases at J, with 13 bases in the middle.

This chain joins TRBV2 and TRBJ1-1; D ambiguous. This CDR3 is 14 amino acids long. V shed 4 bases and J shed 4 bases, with 13 bases lying between them. Germline values: CDR1 SNHLY, CDR2 FYNNEI. As DNA, the CDR3 is TGTGCCAGCAGTGTGGTAGGGAGAGCCACTGAAGCTTTCTTT. Its translation is CASSVVGRATEAFF.

This clone has a single count. The chain employs TRBV11-2 and TRBJ2-2; D perhaps matches TRBD2 (6 bases). The CDR3 is made up of 15 amino acids. Trimming removed 5 bases from V and 1 base from J, with 11 bases in between. Germline CDR1 and CDR2: SGHAT and FQNNGV. CDR3 protein: CASSRDFRNTGELFF. In nucleotides, the CDR3 is TGTGCCAGCAGCAGGGACTTCCGGAACACCGGGGAGCTGTTTTTT.

CDR3 region: CASSLGLAGVNEQFF. In nucleotides, the CDR3 is TGTGCCAGCAGTTTGGGACTAGCGGGGGTCAATGAGCAGTTCTTC. The J gene is TRBJ2-1, the V gene TRBV27; 14 bases are shared with TRBD2. The J segment lost 6 bases and the V segment lost 3 bases, leaving 1 base of the junction unmatched. Per the germline V gene, CDR1 is MNHEY and CDR2 is SMNVEV (reference sequence). This CDR3 is built from 15 residues.

The rearrangement joins TRBV28 to TRBJ2-1; D may be TRBD2 (6 bases). Germline assignment: CDR1 MDHEN and CDR2 SYDVKM. V lost 5 bases to trimming and J lost 4 bases, with 12 bases between them. The CDR3 totals 14 residues. Here the CDR3 DNA reads TGTGCCAGCAGTATTAGCGGTAGATACAATGAGCAGTTCTTC. It yields the protein CASSISGRYNEQFF.

This clone was recorded once. The chain links TRBV5-8 to TRBJ1-1, with a possible D match to TRBD1 (5 bases). This CDR3 comprises 15 residues. Germline CDR1 reads SGHTS; CDR2 reads YDEGEE. Trimming left V 6 bases short and J 1 base short, with 16 bases between. The CDR3 protein is CASKAGVVRNTEAFF. In DNA, the CDR3 is TGTGCCAGCAAAGCGGGGGTGGTGAGGAACACTGAAGCTTTCTTT.

Written as DNA, the CDR3 is TGTGCCAGCAGCTTAGGACTCCCAGCTAACTATGGCTACACCTTC. Its translation: CASSLGLPANYGYTF. The chain recombines TRBV7-8 with TRBJ1-2; no reliable D call. Germline V gene data show CDR1 as SGHVS and CDR2 as FQNEAQ. Trimming removed 1 base from V and 0 bases from J, with 9 bases in between. The CDR3 has 15 residues.

The rearrangement uses TRBV5-5 and TRBJ1-1; possibly TRBD1 for D (6 bases). The V end lost 1 base, the J end lost 6 bases, and 10 bases lay between the germline ends. The CDR3 extends over 13 amino acids. The germline gives CDR1 SGHKS, CDR2 YYEKEE (reference sequence). The CDR3 loop reads CASSLTGTAEAFF. The CDR3 DNA reads as TGTGCCAGCAGCTTGACAGGGACCGCTGAAGCTTTCTTT.

This chain joins TRBV20-1 and TRBJ1-5; D may be TRBD1 (5 bases). This CDR3 is built from 11 residues. V was clipped by 6 bases and J by 11 bases, with 14 bases between them. Germline CDR1 reads DFQATT; CDR2 reads SNEGSKA (reference sequence). CDR3 in DNA: TGCAGTGCCCTTTATCAAGGGGCCCAGCATTTT. Translation: CSALYQGAQHF.

This clone was observed a single time. V is TRBV19 and J is TRBJ2-2; 11 nucleotides agree with TRBD1. J was trimmed by 5 bases and V by 5 bases; bases with no gene match: 7. CDR1 is LNHDA, CDR2 SQIVND, per germline (reference sequence). This CDR3 has 16 amino acids. The CDR3 region is CASSPGTGGRTGELFF. The CDR3 DNA reads as TGTGCCAGTAGTCCGGGGACAGGGGGTCGGACCGGGGAGCTGTTTTTT.